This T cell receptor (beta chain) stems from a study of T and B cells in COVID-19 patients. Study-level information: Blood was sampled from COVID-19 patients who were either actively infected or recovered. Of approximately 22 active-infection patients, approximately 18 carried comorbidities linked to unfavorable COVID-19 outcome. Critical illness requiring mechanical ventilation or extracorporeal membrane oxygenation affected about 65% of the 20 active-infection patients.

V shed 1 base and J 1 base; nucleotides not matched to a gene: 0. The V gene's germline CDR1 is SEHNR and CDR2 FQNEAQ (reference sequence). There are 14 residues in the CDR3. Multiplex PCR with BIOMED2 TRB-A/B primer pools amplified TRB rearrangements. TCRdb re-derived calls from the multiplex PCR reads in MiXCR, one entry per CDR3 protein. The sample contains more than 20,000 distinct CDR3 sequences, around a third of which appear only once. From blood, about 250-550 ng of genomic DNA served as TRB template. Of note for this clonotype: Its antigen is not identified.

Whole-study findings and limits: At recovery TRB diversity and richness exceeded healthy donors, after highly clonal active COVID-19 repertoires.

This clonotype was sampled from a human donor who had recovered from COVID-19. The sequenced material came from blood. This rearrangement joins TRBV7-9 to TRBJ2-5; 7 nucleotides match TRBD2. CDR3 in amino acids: CASSLGTSQETQYF. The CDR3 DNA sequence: TGTGCCAGCAGCTTAGGGACTAGCCAAGAGACCCAGTACTTC.